One T cell receptor (beta chain) is described in this entry. This clonotype came up many times. Its antigen target is currently unknown. The sample holds no much larger clone one base away, and base qualities are not on file. This sample is drawn from a study of regulatory T cells in long-lasting Graves disease (dated by TCRdb to the early 2020s). Describing the broader study: Newly diagnosed Graves' disease patients had taken antithyroid drugs for less than 3 months. Patients with persistent Graves' disease were compared with patients with newly diagnosed Graves' disease using TCR sequencing and RNA sequencing of peripheral blood. The study took place in China and was registered as a clinical trial. A total of 35 or so samples underwent TCR sequencing: around 13 from persistent and roughly 20 from newly diagnosed Graves' disease patients.

Findings and caveats that apply to the study as a whole: The study examined only peripheral blood because the primary lesion, thyroid tissue, could not be accessed. The authors acknowledged the small sample size as a limitation that may reduce accuracy. Lower TCR Shannon entropy and fewer highly expanded clones were observed in persistent Graves' disease patients than in newly diagnosed patients, which suggested clonal expansion. Preferential use of TRBV28, TRBJ1-2 and TRBJ2-5 was observed in persistent disease, whereas TRBV20-1 and TRBJ2-1 were favored in newly diagnosed disease. Sequencing and analysis were restricted to the TCR beta chain. Patients with persistent disease shared more public clonotypes (fewer than 3,000) than newly diagnosed patients did (around 930).

Libraries came from multiplex PCR. Sequenced using an Illumina HiSeq 4000. TCR beta libraries were built with iRepertoire HTBI primers and Arm-PCR amplification of CDR3 regions. Gel purification was performed on PCR products prior to sequencing. The study's own analysis went as follows. Across samples, around 58 TRBV and 15 or so TRBJ segments were identified and used for gene usage analysis of CDR3 amino acid clonotypes. COPE and FqMerger were used to merge the filtered high-quality paired reads into contigs. BLAST was used to align contigs to the IMGT TRBV, TRBD and TRBJ reference genes, and CDR3 was defined following IMGT. Clonotypes above 0.1% frequency were classified as highly expanded clones. Shannon entropy was used to measure repertoire diversity, and the Gini coefficient was used to measure V-J evenness. A clonotype found in more than one individual was treated as public. TCRdb reanalyzed the raw reads on its own, using fastp at Q25 for trimming and MiXCR for clone calling, and kept in-frame beta chains. For every CDR3 protein sequence, its rows merge into one entry that carries the most common genes and DNA. TCRdb's processing, not the authors' own work, is the source of the V and J calls. In all, the sample holds approximately 300,000 distinct CDR3 sequences, and about 20% of those were seen once. The top ten clonotypes cover approximately 35% of the sample.

According to the germline V gene (reference sequence), CDR1 reads GTSNPN and CDR2 reads SVGIG. The CDR3 has 13 amino acids, counting the end cysteine and phenylalanine. Only the CDR3 region is kept as DNA, spanning 39 bases read in frame from base 1. Trimming takes 4 bases from V and 2 bases from J, and the germline ends sit 11 bases apart. The time point label of this sample denotes: newly diagnosed GD, antithyroid drugs for less than 3 months. RNA was extracted from PBMCs in TRIzol for both TCR sequencing and RNA sequencing. The diagnosis of Graves' disease followed American Thyroid Association guidelines. The patients came from an endocrinology department in Xi'an, China. Each patient gave approximately 9 milliliters of peripheral blood, collected in an EDTA anticoagulant tube. Ficoll Paque Plus density gradient separation was used to isolate PBMCs, and no further T cell sorting was done. An Agilent 2100 Bioanalyzer and agarose gel were used to check RNA quality, while a NanoDrop 2000 measured RNA concentration.

The TCR originated in a female donor with Graves disease. The V gene is TRBV30 and the J gene is TRBJ1-1; no D gene is confidently identified. Sequences were derived from peripheral blood mononuclear cells (PBMCs), sampled at new diagnosis, from a patient treated with antithyroid drugs. The CDR3 here reads CAWTRLYNTEAFF. The DNA sequence is TGTGCCTGGACCCGACTTTATAACACTGAAGCTTTCTTT.